Given below is one T cell receptor (beta chain) in context. This sample was included in a study of cytomegalovirus exposure and HLA in healthy donors. This CDR3 has 14 amino acids. In germline, CDR1 is LNHDA, CDR2 SQIVND (reference sequence). Trimming left V 5 bases short and J 5 bases short, with 15 bases between. The PCR ran on 60 Vbeta and 13 Jbeta primers. Profiling relied on immunoSEQ multiplex PCR, and the TCRdb table lists in-frame clones only, not all of them. The sample holds 170,000 or so clones, over 70% seen once. Sequencing was performed on PBMCs. The sequence came from a woman in her 50s in good health and CMV-seronegative. The chain joins TRBV19 to TRBJ2-5; D may be TRBD1 (7 bases). CDR3 sequence: CASSQAPGGETQYF. DNA of the CDR3: TGTGCCAGTAGTCAAGCCCCAGGGGGGGAGACCCAGTACTTC.